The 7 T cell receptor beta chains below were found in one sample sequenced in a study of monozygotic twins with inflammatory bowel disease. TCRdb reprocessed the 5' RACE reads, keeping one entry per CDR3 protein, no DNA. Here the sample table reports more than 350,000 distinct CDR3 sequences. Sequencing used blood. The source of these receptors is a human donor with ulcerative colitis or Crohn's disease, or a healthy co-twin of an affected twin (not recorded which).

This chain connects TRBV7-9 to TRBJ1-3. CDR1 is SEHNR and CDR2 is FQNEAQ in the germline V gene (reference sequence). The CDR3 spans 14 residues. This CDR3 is CASSLAGVRNTIYF.

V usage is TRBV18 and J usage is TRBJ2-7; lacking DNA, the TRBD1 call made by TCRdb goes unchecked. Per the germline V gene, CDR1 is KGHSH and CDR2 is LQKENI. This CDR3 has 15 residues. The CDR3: CASSPPLGGGGEQYF.

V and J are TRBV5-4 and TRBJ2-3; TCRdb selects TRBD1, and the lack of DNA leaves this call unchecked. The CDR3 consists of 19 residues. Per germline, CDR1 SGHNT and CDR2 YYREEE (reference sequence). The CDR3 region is CASSFEGTGLGKATDTQYF.

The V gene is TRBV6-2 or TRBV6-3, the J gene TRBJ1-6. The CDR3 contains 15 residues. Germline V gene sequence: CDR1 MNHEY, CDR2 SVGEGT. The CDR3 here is CASSYSTGNKSPLHF.

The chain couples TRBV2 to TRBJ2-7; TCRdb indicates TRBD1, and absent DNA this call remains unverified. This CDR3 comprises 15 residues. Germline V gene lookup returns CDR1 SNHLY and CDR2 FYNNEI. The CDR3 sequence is CASSPYRGEVDEQYF.

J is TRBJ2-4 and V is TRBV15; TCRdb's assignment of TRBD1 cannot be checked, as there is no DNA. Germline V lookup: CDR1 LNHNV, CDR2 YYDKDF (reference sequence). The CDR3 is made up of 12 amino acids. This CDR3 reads CATSREGDIQYF.

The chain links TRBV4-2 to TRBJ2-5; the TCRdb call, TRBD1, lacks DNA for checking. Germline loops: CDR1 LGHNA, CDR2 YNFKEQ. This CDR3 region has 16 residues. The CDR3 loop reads CASSQGDVGKGQTQYF.